The clone carrying this T cell receptor beta chain was seen at least ten times. What it binds is unknown. CDR1 is LNHNV, CDR2 YYDKDF, per germline (reference sequence). V was clipped by 3 bases and J by 4 bases, with 12 bases between them. The CDR3 covers 14 residues. Transcripts of RNA were the source for amplifying TCR beta CDR3 regions. HTBI primers served in a first-round RT-PCR, which a second-round multiplex PCR followed. TCRdb re-analysed the multiplex PCR reads in MiXCR, keeping a single row per CDR3 protein. The data show 450,000 to 600,000 distinct CDR3 sequences, 35% to 45% seen once. This record belongs to a study of Graves' ophthalmopathy and Graves' hyperthyroidism. Findings of the study overall: Stable hyperthyroidism and ophthalmopathy were told apart by a 13-signature model, which achieved roughly 89% sensitivity and more than 75% specificity. In blood appeared most of the expanded thyroid clonotypes whose frequency exceeded 0.001.

The authors enrolled newly diagnosed hyperthyroidism patients aged 18 to 65 with under 2 months' duration. Physicians reached a diagnosis by relying on clinical symptoms, serum thyroxine, TRAb, thyroid ultrasound and orbital computed tomography. The V call is TRBV15, the J call TRBJ1-1, with D unclear. Sequences were obtained from peripheral blood or thyroid tissue (not recorded which). This clonotype originated in an adult man with Graves' hyperthyroidism. Here the CDR3 reads CATSSRSWGTEAFF. CDR3 bases: TGTGCCACCAGCAGCCGAAGTTGGGGCACTGAAGCTTTCTTT.